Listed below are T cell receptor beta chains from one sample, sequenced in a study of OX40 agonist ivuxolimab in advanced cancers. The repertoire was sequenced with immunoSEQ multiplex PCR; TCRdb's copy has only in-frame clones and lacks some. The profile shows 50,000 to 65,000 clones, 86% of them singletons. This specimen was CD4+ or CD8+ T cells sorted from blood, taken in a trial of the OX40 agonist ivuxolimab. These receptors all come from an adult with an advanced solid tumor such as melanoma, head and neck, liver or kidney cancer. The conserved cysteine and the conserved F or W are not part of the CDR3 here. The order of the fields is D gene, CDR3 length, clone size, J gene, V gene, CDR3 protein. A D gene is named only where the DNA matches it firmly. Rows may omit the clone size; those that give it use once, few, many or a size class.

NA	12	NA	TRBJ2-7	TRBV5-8	ASSLTGNFYEQY
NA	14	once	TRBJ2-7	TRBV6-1	ASSENPNPGPYEQY
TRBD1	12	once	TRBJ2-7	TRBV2	ASKWTGNTGEQY
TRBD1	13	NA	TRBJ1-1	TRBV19	ASSILTRTGAEAF
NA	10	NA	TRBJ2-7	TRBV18	ASSPANYEQY
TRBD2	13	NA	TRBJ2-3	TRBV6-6	ASSRLAGGTDTQY
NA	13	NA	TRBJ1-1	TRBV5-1	ASSLETVVGTEAF
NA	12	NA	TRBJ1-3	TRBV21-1	ASRTDTGGNTIY
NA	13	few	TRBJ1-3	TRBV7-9	ASSLDGFRGNTIY
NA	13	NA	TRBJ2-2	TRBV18	ASSPGQTGSGELF
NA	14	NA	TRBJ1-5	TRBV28	ASSSTSTGGNQPQH
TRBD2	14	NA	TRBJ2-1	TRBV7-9	ASSPGTSGRRYEQF
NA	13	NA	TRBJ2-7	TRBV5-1	ASSPRTARSYEQY
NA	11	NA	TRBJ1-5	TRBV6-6	ASSYRGNQPQH
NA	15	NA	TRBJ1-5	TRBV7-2	ASSSNSFSASNQPQH
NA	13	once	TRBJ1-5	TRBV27	ASSLLSGENQPQH
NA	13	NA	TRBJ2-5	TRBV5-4	ASSLVPEYQETQY
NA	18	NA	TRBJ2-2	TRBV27	ASSFSRPRVQGTNTGELF
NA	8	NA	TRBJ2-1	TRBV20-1	SAWKEEQF
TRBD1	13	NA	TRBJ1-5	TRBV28	AIGRPGQGWQPQH
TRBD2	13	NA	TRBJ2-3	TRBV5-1	ASSTTASGRNTQY
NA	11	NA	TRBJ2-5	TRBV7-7	ASSLWGRETQY
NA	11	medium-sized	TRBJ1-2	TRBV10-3	AISAYSRGGYT
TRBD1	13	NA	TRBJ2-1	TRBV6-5	ASSPRQGPHNEQF
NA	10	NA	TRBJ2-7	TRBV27	ASSLPLGEQY
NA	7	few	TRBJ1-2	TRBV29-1	SVGYGYT
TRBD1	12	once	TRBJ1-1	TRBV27	ASSYRTGRVEAF
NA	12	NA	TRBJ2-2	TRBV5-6	ASSHRLMTGELF
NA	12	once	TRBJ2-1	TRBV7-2	ASSPRVAYNEQF
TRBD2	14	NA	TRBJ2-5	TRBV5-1	ASSLSTSSRQETQY
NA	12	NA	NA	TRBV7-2	ASSPGLGRYEQY
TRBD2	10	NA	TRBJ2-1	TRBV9	ASSVVGGEQF
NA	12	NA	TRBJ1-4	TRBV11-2	ASSVGGLDEKLF
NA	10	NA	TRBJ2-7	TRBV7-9	ASSPNEGEQY
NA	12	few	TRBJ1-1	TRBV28	ASSSPGGNTEAF
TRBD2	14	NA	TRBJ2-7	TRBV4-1	ASSHLTSGRAYEQY
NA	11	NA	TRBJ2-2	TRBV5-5	ASSLAESGELF
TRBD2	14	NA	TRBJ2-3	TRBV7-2	ASSFRGRAPTDTQY
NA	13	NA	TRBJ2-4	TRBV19	ASSIQDLAKNIQY
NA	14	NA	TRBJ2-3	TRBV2	ASSPGSPPGTDTQY
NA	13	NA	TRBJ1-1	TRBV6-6	ASSYSASMNTEAF